The sequence of this T cell receptor beta chain was determined in a study of control samples from healthy donors and cancer patients. This CDR3 contains 17 residues. The J segment lost 6 bases and the V segment lost 2 bases, leaving 15 bases of the junction unmatched. Germline-derived CDR1 and CDR2 are MRHNA and SNTAGT. The data were produced by immunoSEQ multiplex PCR, yet TCRdb's version contains in-frame clones alone and is incomplete. The sample records 400,000 to 500,000 clones, about nine tenths being singletons. The sequenced sample was PBMCs. This TCR was recovered from a man aged 35 to 55 with head and neck cancer. This chain links TRBV6-4 with TRBJ1-1, with 7 bases identical to TRBD1. CDR3 sequence (DNA): TGTGCCAGCAGTGACCCTTTGACAGGGAAGGGGTACGCTGAAGCTTTCTTT. Encoded protein: CASSDPLTGKGYAEAFF.